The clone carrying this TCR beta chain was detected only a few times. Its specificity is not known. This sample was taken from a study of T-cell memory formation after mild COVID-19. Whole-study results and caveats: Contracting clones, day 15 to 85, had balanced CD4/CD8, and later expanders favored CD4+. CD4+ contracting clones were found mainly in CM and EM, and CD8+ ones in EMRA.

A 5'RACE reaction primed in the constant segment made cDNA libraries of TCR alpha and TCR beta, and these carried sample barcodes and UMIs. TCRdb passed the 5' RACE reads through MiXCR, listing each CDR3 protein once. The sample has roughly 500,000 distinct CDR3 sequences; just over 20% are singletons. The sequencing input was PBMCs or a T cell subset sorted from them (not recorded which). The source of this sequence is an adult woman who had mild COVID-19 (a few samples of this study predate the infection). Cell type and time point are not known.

The CDR3 is CASSLSGTRQETQYF. The DNA for the CDR3 is TGCGCCAGCAGCTTATCGGGAACGCGCCAAGAGACCCAGTACTTC. The chain uses TRBV5-1 and TRBJ2-5; possibly TRBD2 for D (5 bases). V gave up 2 bases and J gave up 1 base, with 12 bases separating them. The germline V gene has CDR1 SGHRS and CDR2 YFSETQ. This CDR3 is built from 15 residues.